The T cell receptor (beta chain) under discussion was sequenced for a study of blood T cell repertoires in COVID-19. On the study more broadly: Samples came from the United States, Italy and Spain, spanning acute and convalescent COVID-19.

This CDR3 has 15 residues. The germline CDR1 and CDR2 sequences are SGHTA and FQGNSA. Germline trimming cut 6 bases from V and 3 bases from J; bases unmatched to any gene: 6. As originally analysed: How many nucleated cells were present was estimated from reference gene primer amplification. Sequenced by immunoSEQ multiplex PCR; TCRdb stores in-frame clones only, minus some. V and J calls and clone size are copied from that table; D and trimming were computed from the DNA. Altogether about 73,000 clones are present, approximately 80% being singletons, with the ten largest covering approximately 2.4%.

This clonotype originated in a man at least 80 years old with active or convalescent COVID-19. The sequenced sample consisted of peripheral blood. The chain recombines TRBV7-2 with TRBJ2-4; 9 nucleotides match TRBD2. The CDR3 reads CASSGGRAGKNIQYF. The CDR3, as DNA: TGTGCCAGCAGTGGCGGGAGGGCCGGCAAAAACATTCAGTACTTC.